This T cell receptor beta chain was captured by sequencing in a study of identical twins. Each CDR3 protein gets one entry after TCRdb re-called the 5' RACE reads with MiXCR. The data hold fewer than 550,000 distinct CDR3 sequences, with about 13% observed a single time. Study-wide findings and caveats: Conclusions were drawn cross-sectionally by statistical analysis, without following the same donors. Analyses of zero insertions could be partly confounded by invariant MAIT and iNKT cells.

Turning to this clonotype: Its antigen is still unknown.

CDR3 size: 17 residues. This same sample was also part of a study on yellow fever vaccine responses in identical twins.

The receptor's source is a woman younger than 35 in good health. The sequenced sample consisted of CD4+ T cells sorted from blood. The J gene is TRBJ2-7, the V gene TRBV21-1; the table gives TRBD1 as D, unverified against the DNA. TRBV21-1 is a documented pseudogene. The CDR3 region is CASSMIQGPKTTYEQYF. DNA of the CDR3: TGTGCCAGCAGCATGATACAGGGGCCGAAAACTACCTACGAGCAGTACTTC.